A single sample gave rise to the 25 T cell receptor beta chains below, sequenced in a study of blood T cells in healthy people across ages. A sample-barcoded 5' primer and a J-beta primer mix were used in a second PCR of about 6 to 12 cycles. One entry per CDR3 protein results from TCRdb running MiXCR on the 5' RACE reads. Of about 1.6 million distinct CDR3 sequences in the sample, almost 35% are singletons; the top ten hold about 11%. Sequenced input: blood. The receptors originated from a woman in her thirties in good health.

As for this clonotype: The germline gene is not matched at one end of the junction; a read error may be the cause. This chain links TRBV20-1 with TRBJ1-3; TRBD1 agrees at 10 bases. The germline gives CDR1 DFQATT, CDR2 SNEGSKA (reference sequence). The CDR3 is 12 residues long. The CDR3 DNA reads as TGTAGTGCTTTCCCGGGACAGGGGACCTTATATTTT. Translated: CSAFPGQGTLYF.

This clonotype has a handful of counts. The CDR3, as DNA: TGTGCCAGCAGTTACGTAGGGCGCGAAGCTTTCTTT. Protein product: CASSYVGREAFF. The chain is built from TRBV6-6 and TRBJ1-1; no reliable D call. The germline V and J ends were trimmed by 2 bases and 8 bases, with 9 bases remaining between them. The CDR3 sequence is 12 residues long. The germline CDR1 and CDR2 sequences are MNHNY and SVGAGI (reference sequence).

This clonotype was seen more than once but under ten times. DNA of the CDR3: TGCGCCAGCAGCTTGGACGGGCGTGAAGTGCGGGGGGGCGGCGCAGATACGCAGTATTTT. Translation gives CASSLDGREVRGGGADTQYF. V and J are TRBV5-1 and TRBJ2-3; 9 nucleotides align to TRBD2. The junction had 18 bases not matched to a gene; V was cut back by 0 bases and J by 4 bases. The length of the CDR3 is 20 residues. CDR1 SGHRS and CDR2 YFSETQ come from the germline V gene.

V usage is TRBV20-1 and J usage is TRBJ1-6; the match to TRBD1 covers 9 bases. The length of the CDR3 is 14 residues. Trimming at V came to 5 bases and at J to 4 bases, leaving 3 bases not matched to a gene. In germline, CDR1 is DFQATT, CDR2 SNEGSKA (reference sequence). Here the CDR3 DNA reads TGCAGTGCTGATGGACAGGGGTATAATTCACCCCTCCACTTT. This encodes CSADGQGYNSPLHF.

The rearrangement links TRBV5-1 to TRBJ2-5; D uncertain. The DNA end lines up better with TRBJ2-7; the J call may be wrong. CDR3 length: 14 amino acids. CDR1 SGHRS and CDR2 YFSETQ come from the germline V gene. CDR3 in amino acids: CASSVGSAPIEQYF. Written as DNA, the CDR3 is TGCGCCAGCAGCGTGGGATCAGCCCCGATCGAGCAGTACTTC.

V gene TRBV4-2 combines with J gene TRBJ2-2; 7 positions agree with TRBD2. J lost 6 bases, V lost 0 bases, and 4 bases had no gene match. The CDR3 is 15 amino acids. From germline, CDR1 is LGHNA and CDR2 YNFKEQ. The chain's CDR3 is CASSQELAVPGELFF. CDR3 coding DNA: TGTGCCAGCAGCCAAGAGCTAGCGGTACCCGGGGAGCTGTTTTTT.

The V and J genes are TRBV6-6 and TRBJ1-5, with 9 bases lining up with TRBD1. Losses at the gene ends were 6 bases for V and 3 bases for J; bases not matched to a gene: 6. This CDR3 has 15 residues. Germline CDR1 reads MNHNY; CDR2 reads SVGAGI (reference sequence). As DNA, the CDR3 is TGTGCCAGCAGAAGGGACAGGGCCTACAATCAGCCCCAGCATTTT. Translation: CASRRDRAYNQPQHF.

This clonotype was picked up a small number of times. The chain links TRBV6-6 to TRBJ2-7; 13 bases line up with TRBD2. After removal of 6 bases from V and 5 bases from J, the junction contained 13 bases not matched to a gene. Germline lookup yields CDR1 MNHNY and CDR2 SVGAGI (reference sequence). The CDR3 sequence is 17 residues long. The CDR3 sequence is CASRPTGLAGAPNEQYF. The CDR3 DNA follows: TGTGCCAGCAGGCCGACCGGACTAGCGGGGGCCCCTAACGAGCAGTACTTC.

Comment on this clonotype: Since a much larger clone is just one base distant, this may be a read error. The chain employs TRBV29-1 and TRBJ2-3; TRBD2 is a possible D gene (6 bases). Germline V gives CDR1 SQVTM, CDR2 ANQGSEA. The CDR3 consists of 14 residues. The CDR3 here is CSVGVGSLTDAQYF. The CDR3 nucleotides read TGCAGCGTTGGTGTCGGGAGCCTTACAGATGCGCAGTATTTT.

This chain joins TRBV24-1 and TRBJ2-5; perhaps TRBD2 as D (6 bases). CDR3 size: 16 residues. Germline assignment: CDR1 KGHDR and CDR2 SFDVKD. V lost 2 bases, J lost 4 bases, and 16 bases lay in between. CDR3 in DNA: TGTGCCACCAGTGATTCCAAGCGGGCCCCTCCAGAGACCCAGTACTTC. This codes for CATSDSKRAPPETQYF.

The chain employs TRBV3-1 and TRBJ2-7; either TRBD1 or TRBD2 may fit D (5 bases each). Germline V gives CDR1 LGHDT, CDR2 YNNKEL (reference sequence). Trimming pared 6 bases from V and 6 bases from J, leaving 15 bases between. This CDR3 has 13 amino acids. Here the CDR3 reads CASSTRGFGEQYF. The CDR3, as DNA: TGTGCCAGCAGTACTAGGGGTTTTGGCGAGCAGTACTTC.

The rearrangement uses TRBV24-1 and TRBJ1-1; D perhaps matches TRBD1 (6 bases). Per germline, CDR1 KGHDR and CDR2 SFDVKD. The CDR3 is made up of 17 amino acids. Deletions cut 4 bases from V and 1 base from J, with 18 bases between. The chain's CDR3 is CATSEPSKGGSNTEAFF. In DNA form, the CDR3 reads TGTGCCACCAGTGAACCCAGTAAGGGGGGCTCGAACACTGAAGCTTTCTTT.

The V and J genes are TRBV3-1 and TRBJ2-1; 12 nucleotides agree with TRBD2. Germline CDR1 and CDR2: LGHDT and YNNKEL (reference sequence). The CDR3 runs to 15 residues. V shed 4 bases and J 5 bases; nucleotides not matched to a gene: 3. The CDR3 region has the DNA TGTGCCAGCAGCCCTAGCGGGGGGGTAAACAATGAGCAGTTCTTC. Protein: CASSPSGGVNNEQFF.

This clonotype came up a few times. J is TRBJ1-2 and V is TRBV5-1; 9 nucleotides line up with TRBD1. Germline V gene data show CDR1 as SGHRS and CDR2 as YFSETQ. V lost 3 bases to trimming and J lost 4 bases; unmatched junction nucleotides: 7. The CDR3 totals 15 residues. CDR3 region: CASSSQGQGIYGYTF. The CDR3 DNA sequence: TGCGCCAGCAGCTCTCAAGGACAGGGGATCTATGGCTACACCTTC.

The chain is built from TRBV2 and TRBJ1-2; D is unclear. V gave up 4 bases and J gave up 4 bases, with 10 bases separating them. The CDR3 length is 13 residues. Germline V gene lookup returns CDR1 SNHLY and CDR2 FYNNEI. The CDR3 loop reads CASSVRGSYGYTF. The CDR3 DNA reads TGTGCCAGCAGTGTACGGGGTAGCTATGGCTACACCTTC.

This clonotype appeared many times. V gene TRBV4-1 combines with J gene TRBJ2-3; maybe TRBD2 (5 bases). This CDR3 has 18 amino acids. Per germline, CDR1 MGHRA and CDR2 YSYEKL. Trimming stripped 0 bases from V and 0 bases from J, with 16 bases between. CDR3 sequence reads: CASSQERQRRISTDTQYF. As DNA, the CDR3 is TGCGCCAGCAGCCAAGAACGGCAGCGGAGGATTAGCACAGATACGCAGTATTTT.

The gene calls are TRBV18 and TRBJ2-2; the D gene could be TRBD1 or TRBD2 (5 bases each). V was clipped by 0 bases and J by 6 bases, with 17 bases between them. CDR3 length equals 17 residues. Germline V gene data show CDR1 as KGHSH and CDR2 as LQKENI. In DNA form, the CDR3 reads TGTGCCAGCTCACCACCGACGGTTGCCCAGGGACCCGGGGAGCTGTTTTTT. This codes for CASSPPTVAQGPGELFF.

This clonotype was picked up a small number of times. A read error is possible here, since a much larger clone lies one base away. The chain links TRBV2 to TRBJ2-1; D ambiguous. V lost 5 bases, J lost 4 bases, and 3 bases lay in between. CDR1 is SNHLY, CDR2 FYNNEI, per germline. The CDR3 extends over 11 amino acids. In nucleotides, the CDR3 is TGTGCCAGCAGTATGTACAATGAGCAGTTCTTC. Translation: CASSMYNEQFF. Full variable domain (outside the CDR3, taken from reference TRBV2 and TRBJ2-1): EPEVTQTPSHQVTQMGQEVILRCVPISNHLYFYWYRQILGQKVEFLVSFYNNEISEKSEIFDDQFSVERPDGSNFTLKIRSTKLEDSAMYFCASSMYNEQFFGPGTRLTVL.

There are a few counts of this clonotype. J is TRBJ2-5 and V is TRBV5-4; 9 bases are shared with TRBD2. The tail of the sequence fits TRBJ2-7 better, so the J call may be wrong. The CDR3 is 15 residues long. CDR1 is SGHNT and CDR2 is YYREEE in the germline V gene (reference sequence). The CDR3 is CASSLPGLASGEQYF. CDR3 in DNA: TGTGCCAGCAGCCTACCGGGACTAGCTTCGGGCGAGCAGTACTTC.

The CDR3 protein is CASSLWGPSYNEQFF. CDR3 nucleotide sequence: TGTGCCAGCAGCTTATGGGGGCCGTCCTACAATGAGCAGTTCTTC. The chain recombines TRBV7-3 with TRBJ2-1; D may be TRBD1 (6 bases). CDR1 is SGHTA and CDR2 is FQGTGA in the germline V gene. This CDR3 spans 15 amino acids. V lost 2 bases and J 1 base, leaving 9 bases between the germline ends.

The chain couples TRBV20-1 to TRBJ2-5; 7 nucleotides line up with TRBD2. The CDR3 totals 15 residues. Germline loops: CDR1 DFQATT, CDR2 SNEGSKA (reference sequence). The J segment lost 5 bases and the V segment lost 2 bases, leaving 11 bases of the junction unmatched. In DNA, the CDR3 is TGCAGTGCTAGACCCGAGGCGGGAGTCGACGAGACCCAGTACTTC. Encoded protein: CSARPEAGVDETQYF.

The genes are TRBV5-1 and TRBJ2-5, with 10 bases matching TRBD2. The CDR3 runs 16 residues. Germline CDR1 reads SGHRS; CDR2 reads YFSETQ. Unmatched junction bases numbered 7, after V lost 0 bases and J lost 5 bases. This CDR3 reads CASSLASGGAIETQYF. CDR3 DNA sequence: TGCGCCAGCAGCTTGGCAAGCGGGGGGGCGATTGAGACCCAGTACTTC. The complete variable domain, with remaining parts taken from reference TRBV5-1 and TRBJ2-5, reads KAGVTQTPRYLIKTRGQQVTLSCSPISGHRSVSWYQQTPGQGLQFLFEYFSETQRNKGNFPGRFSGRQFSNSRSEMNVSTLELGDSALYLCASSLASGGAIETQYFGPGTRLLVL.

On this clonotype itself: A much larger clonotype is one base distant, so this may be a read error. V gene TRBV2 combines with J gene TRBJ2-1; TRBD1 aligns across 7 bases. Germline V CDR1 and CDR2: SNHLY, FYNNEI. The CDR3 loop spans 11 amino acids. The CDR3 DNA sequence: TGTGCCTGCAGTCGACAGGGTGAGCAGTTCTTC. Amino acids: CACSRQGEQFF.

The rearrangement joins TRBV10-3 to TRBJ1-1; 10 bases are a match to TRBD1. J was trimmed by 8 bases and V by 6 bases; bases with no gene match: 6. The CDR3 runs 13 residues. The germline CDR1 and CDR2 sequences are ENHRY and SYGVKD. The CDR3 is CAIRDRGGREAFF. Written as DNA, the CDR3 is TGTGCCATCAGGGACAGGGGGGGGAGAGAAGCTTTCTTT.

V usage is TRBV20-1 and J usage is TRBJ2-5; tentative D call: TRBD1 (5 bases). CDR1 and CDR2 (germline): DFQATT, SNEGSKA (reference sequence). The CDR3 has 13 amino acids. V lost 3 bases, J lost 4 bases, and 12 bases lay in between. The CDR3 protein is CSASLSRAETQYF. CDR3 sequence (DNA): TGCAGTGCTAGTCTATCCAGGGCAGAGACCCAGTACTTC.